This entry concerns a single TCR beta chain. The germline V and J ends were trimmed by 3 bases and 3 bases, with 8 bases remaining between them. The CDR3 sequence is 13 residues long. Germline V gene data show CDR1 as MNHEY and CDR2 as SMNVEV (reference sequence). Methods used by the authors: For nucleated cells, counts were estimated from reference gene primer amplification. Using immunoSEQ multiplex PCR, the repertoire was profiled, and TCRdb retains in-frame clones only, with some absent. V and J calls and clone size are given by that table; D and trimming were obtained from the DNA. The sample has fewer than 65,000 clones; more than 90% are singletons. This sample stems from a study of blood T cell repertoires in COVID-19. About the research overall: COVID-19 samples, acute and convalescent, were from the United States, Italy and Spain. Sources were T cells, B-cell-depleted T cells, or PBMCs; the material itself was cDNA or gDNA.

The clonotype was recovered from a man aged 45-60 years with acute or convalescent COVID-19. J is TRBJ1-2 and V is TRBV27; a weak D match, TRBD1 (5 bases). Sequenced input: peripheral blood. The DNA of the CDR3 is TGTGCCAGCAGTTTCAGGGTTGACTATGGCTACACCTTC. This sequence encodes CASSFRVDYGYTF.